This T cell receptor beta chain appears in the sequencing data of a study of cytomegalovirus exposure and HLA in healthy donors. Whole-study findings and limits: Some segments of the V type, notably TRBV6-2 and TRBV6-3, were excluded as indistinguishable.

Per the germline V gene, CDR1 is LNHDA and CDR2 is SQIVND (reference sequence). The CDR3 extends over 15 amino acids. The V and J ends lost 3 bases and 2 bases, in that order; junction bases with no gene match: 2. Remarks on this clone: As yet, its antigen is unknown.

60 Vbeta and 13 Jbeta primers were used in PCR. The protocol was immunoSEQ multiplex PCR, while the TCRdb copy is restricted to in-frame clones and leaves out a portion. This sample's table has about 65,000 clones. Nominal health characterized the donors when sampled, though unrecorded immune exposures were likely. Sample: PBMCs. The TCR was taken from a boy aged 10-17 years in good health and CMV-seronegative. The V call is TRBV19, the J call TRBJ2-7; 12 nucleotides match TRBD2. As DNA, the CDR3 is TGTGCCAGTAGTATGACTAGCGGGAGTGCCTACGAGCAGTACTTC. Its translation is CASSMTSGSAYEQYF.